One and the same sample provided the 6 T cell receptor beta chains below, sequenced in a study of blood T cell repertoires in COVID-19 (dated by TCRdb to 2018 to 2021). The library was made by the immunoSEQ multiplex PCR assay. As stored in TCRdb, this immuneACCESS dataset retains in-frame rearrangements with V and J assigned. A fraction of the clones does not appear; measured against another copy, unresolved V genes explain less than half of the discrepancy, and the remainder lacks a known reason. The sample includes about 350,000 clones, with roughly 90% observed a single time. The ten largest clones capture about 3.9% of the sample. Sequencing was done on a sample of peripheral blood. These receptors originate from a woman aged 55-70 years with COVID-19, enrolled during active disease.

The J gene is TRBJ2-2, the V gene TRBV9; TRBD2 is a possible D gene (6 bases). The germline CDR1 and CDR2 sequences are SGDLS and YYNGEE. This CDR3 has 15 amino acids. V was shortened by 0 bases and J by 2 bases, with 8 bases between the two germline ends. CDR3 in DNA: TGTGCCAGCAGCGTAGCCGGGAGTAACACCGGGGAGCTGTTTTTT. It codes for CASSVAGSNTGELFF.

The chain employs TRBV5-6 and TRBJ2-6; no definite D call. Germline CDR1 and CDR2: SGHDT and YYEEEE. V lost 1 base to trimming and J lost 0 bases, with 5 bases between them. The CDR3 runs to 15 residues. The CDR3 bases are TGTGCCAGCAGCTTGTACGGCTCTGGGGCCAACGTCCTGACTTTC. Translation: CASSLYGSGANVLTF.

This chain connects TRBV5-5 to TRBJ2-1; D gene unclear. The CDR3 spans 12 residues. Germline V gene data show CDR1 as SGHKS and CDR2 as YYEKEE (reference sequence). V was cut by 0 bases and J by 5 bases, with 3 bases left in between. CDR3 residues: CASSLEHNEQFF. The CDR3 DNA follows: TGTGCCAGCAGCTTGGAGCACAATGAGCAGTTCTTC.

The CDR3 region has the DNA TGCGCCAGCAGCTTACTCGGGGGTAATACCGGGGAGCTGTTTTTT. This encodes CASSLLGGNTGELFF. The rearrangement joins TRBV5-1 to TRBJ2-2, with a weak D call TRBD2 (6 bases). The germline CDR1 and CDR2 sequences are SGHRS and YFSETQ. There are 15 residues in the CDR3. V was trimmed by 2 bases and J by 5 bases, leaving 13 bases between them.

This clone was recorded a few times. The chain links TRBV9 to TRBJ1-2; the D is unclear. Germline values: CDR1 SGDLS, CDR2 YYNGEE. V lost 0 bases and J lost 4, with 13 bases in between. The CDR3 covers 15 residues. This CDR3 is CASSVEARSGYGYTF. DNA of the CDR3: TGTGCCAGCAGCGTAGAAGCCCGGTCGGGCTATGGCTACACCTTC.

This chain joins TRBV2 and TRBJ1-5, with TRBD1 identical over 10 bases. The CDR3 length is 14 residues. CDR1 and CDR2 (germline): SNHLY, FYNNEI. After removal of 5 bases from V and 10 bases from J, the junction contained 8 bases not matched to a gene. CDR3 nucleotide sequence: TGTGCCAGCAGTCTAGTAGACAGGGGGCCCCCCCAGCATTTT. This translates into CASSLVDRGPPQHF.